The 19 T cell receptor beta chains listed next were all sequenced from one sample in a study of vaccination effects on CD4 cells after COVID-19. These receptors have no known antigen. Investigators separated out CD4+ T cells once around 11 days of culture had passed. Assay: immunoSEQ multiplex PCR; the TCRdb copy retains only in-frame clones and omits some. The data hold around 30,000 clones, with over 55% observed a single time. The input for sequencing was CD4+ T cells from PBMCs cultured without peptide, taken before COVID-19 vaccination. These receptors were collected from a human donor who received a COVID-19 vaccine.

The CDR3 sequence: CASSESRRGSYEQYF. CDR3 sequence (DNA): TGCGCCAGCAGTGAGTCTAGACGCGGCTCCTACGAGCAGTACTTC. The V and J genes are TRBV10-1 and TRBJ2-7; no definite D call. Germline values: CDR1 WNHNN, CDR2 SYGVQD (reference sequence). V lost 0 bases and J lost 0, with 9 bases in between. The CDR3 spans 15 residues.

The CDR3: CATSDRGQSHGYTF. The CDR3 nucleotides read TGTGCCACCAGTGACCGGGGACAGTCTCATGGCTACACCTTC. V gene TRBV24-1 combines with J gene TRBJ1-2; 7 bases align to TRBD1. Germline CDR1 is KGHDR and CDR2 is SFDVKD. V lost 4 bases and J lost 6; bases outside the gene matches: 7. This CDR3 spans 14 amino acids.

The chain uses TRBV6-5 and TRBJ2-1; tentatively, D is TRBD2 (5 bases). Trimming cost V 3 bases and J 8 bases, with 17 bases left between them. Germline CDR1 is MNHEY and CDR2 is SVGAGI. This CDR3 is built from 15 residues. The CDR3 sequence is CASSYLRGKVDEQFF. The CDR3 DNA reads as TGTGCCAGCAGTTATTTAAGAGGGAAGGTGGATGAGCAGTTCTTC.

The chain combines TRBV5-6 with TRBJ2-1; D gene uncertain. Germline lookup yields CDR1 SGHDT and CDR2 YYEEEE. This CDR3 region has 11 residues. V shed 2 bases and J shed 6 bases, with 3 bases lying between them. CDR3 region: CASSFANEQFF. The CDR3 region has the DNA TGTGCCAGCAGCTTTGCCAATGAGCAGTTCTTC.

V usage is TRBV5-6 and J usage is TRBJ1-4; 7 nucleotides agree with TRBD1. Trimming removed 3 bases from V and 8 bases from J; junction bases left unmatched: 13. This CDR3 contains 16 residues. CDR1 is SGHDT and CDR2 is YYEEEE in the germline V gene. CDR3 coding DNA: TGTGCCAGCAGCTCCCTTCGACAGGGAGAGAGGGAAAAACTGTTTTTT. This encodes CASSSLRQGEREKLFF.

This chain uses TRBV5-6 with TRBJ1-1; D ambiguous. The CDR3 totals 12 residues. Trimming left V 1 base short and J 8 bases short, with 9 bases between. Germline V CDR1 and CDR2: SGHDT, YYEEEE. The chain's CDR3 is CASSLWQYEAFF. In nucleotides, the CDR3 is TGTGCCAGCAGCTTGTGGCAGTACGAAGCTTTCTTT.

The rearrangement joins TRBV5-1 to TRBJ2-5, with 10 bases fitting TRBD1. Trimming at V came to 3 bases and at J to 5 bases, leaving 7 bases not matched to a gene. This CDR3 spans 15 amino acids. Germline CDR1 SGHRS, CDR2 YFSETQ. The CDR3 DNA follows: TGCGCCAGCAGCTGGGACAGGGGAGATAGGGAGACCCAGTACTTC. Amino acids: CASSWDRGDRETQYF.

The V call is TRBV6-4, the J call TRBJ1-2, with a possible D match to TRBD1 (5 bases). Looked up from germline, CDR1 is MRHNA and CDR2 is SNTAGT. Trimming shortened V by 5 bases and J by 0 bases, and 7 bases separated the two germline ends. The CDR3 totals 13 residues. The CDR3 region has the DNA TGTGCCAGCAGTCAGGGAGCTAACTATGGCTACACCTTC. This translates into CASSQGANYGYTF.

The chain employs TRBV6-5 and TRBJ2-7; possibly TRBD2 for D (6 bases). Germline CDR1 MNHEY, CDR2 SVGAGI. Trimming cost V 7 bases and J 7 bases, with 20 bases left between them. The CDR3 extends over 14 amino acids. This CDR3 is CASKAGPGTGEQYF. The CDR3 DNA follows: TGTGCCAGCAAGGCGGGGCCGGGAACGGGGGAGCAGTACTTC.

The genes are TRBV6-1 and TRBJ2-5; 9 positions agree with TRBD1. CDR3 length: 16 residues. Losses at the gene ends were 0 bases for V and 6 bases for J; bases not matched to a gene: 8. Germline loops: CDR1 MNHNS, CDR2 SASEGT. The DNA for the CDR3 is TGTGCCAGCAGTGAAGCGGCAGGACAGGGGAGAAAGACCCAGTACTTC. Translation: CASSEAAGQGRKTQYF.

This chain links TRBV6-6 with TRBJ2-3; 11 bases are a match to TRBD2. The germline CDR1 and CDR2 sequences are MNHNY and SVGAGI (reference sequence). This CDR3 region has 16 residues. The V gene end was trimmed by 4 bases and the J gene end by 2 bases; junction bases not matched to a gene: 5. The CDR3 loop is CASSFLAGGDTDTQYF. CDR3 DNA: TGTGCCAGCAGTTTCCTAGCGGGGGGTGACACAGATACGCAGTATTTT.

The chain recombines TRBV7-9 with TRBJ2-5; 9 bases line up with TRBD1. Germline V gene sequence: CDR1 SEHNR, CDR2 FQNEAQ (reference sequence). This CDR3 is built from 14 residues. V was clipped by 2 bases and J by 4 bases; unmatched bases: 2. CDR3 in DNA: TGTGCCAGCAGCTTACGGACAGGGGCAGAGACCCAGTACTTC. Its translation: CASSLRTGAETQYF.

The chain employs TRBV21-1 and TRBJ2-3; TRBD1 is the table's D call, not checked against the DNA. TRBV21-1 corresponds to a pseudogene. CDR3 length: 15 residues. The CDR3: CASSSPGQVTDTQYF. The CDR3, as DNA: TGTGCCAGCAGCAGCCCAGGGCAGGTCACAGATACGCAGTATTTT.

This clone was seen just once. The gene calls are TRBV18 and TRBJ2-7; D might be TRBD1 (6 bases). CDR1 KGHSH and CDR2 LQKENI come from the germline V gene. The CDR3 length is 13 residues. The V end was cut by 4 bases, the J end by 3 bases, with 10 bases between. This CDR3 is CASSRQVVYEQYF. CDR3 bases: TGTGCCAGCTCACGACAGGTTGTCTACGAGCAGTACTTC.

The J gene is TRBJ1-1, the V gene TRBV11-2, with D unresolved. The CDR3 totals 14 residues. Germline CDR1 is SGHAT and CDR2 is FQNNGV. The ends were cut back, 5 bases at V and 4 bases at J, with 14 bases in the middle. CDR3 nucleotide sequence: TGTGCCAGCAGCCAGAGACAATTTCTCACTGAAGCTTTCTTT. Its translation is CASSQRQFLTEAFF. Using reference TRBV11-2 and TRBJ1-1 for the parts outside the CDR3, the full variable domain is EAGVAQSPRYKIIEKRQSVAFWCNPISGHATLYWYQQILGQGPKLLIQFQNNGVVDDSQLPKDRFSAERLKGVDSTLKIQPAKLEDSAVYLCASSQRQFLTEAFFGQGTRLTVV.

V is TRBV29-1 and J is TRBJ1-1; 7 bases agree with TRBD1. With 7 bases clipped from V and 2 bases from J, the junction kept 10 bases outside the gene matches. CDR1 is SQVTM and CDR2 is ANQGSEA in the germline V gene. This CDR3 region has 14 residues. The chain's CDR3 is CSAAPGTVNTEAFF. DNA of the CDR3: TGCAGCGCGGCCCCCGGGACAGTAAACACTGAAGCTTTCTTT.

V gene TRBV11-2 combines with J gene TRBJ1-2, with D possibly matching TRBD1 (5 bases). Trimming cost V 8 bases and J 2 bases, with 27 bases left between them. The length of the CDR3 is 18 residues. CDR1 and CDR2 (germline): SGHAT, FQNNGV. This CDR3 is CASSAWIRTGQTNYGYTF. CDR3 in DNA: TGTGCCAGCTCGGCCTGGATAAGAACGGGGCAAACCAACTATGGCTACACCTTC. The full variable domain, completed using reference TRBV11-2 and TRBJ1-2, is EAGVAQSPRYKIIEKRQSVAFWCNPISGHATLYWYQQILGQGPKLLIQFQNNGVVDDSQLPKDRFSAERLKGVDSTLKIQPAKLEDSAVYLCASSAWIRTGQTNYGYTFGSGTRLTVV.

This clone has just one count. This chain uses TRBV24-1 with TRBJ2-7, with 12 bases matching TRBD1. The CDR3 length is 18 residues. Losses at the gene ends were 4 bases for V and 6 bases for J; bases not matched to a gene: 15. Germline-derived CDR1 and CDR2 are KGHDR and SFDVKD. DNA of the CDR3: TGTGCCACCAGTGAGGCCGGGACAGGGGGCTTTGGGGGAGGCGAGCAGTACTTC. Protein sequence: CATSEAGTGGFGGGEQYF.

CDR3 sequence: CATWTGANYGYTF. The CDR3 DNA sequence: TGTGCCACTTGGACAGGCGCAAACTATGGCTACACCTTC. The rearrangement uses TRBV19 and TRBJ1-2; 7 nucleotides line up with TRBD1. The CDR3 sequence is 13 residues long. Trimming took 10 bases from V and 2 from J; bases not matched to a gene: 7. Germline lookup yields CDR1 LNHDA and CDR2 SQIVND (reference sequence).